These 10 T cell receptor beta chains came from one sample sequenced in a study of OX40 agonist ivuxolimab in advanced cancers. Clones were read by immunoSEQ multiplex PCR, and TCRdb kept only the in-frame ones, dropping some. The sample shows about 33,000 clones, approximately 89% of them seen only once. The input for sequencing was CD4+ or CD8+ T cells sorted from blood, taken in a trial of the OX40 agonist ivuxolimab. The receptors were gathered from an adult with an advanced solid tumor such as melanoma, head and neck, liver or kidney cancer.

This clone was detected only once. The gene calls are TRBV9 and TRBJ2-7; unclear D gene. V was clipped by 3 bases and J by 5 bases, with 9 bases between them. The CDR3 sequence is 12 residues long. Germline CDR1 SGDLS, CDR2 YYNGEE. The CDR3 DNA sequence: TGTGCCAGCAGCGGAACGAACCACGAGCAGTACTTC. It translates to CASSGTNHEQYF.

This clone was counted once. V is TRBV27 and J is TRBJ1-1; D is possibly TRBD1 (5 bases). With 1 base removed from V and 1 base from J, the gap between germline ends came to 7 bases. In germline, CDR1 is MNHEY, CDR2 SMNVEV (reference sequence). The CDR3 covers 14 residues. The chain's CDR3 is CASSLFQGNTEAFF. The CDR3 nucleotides are TGTGCCAGCAGTTTATTTCAGGGGAACACTGAAGCTTTCTTT.

J is TRBJ2-7 and V is TRBV2; 7 positions agree with TRBD1. Trimming at V came to 3 bases and at J to 7 bases, leaving 6 bases not matched to a gene. The CDR3 totals 13 residues. CDR1 SNHLY and CDR2 FYNNEI come from the germline V gene. The CDR3 DNA is TGTGCCAGCAGTGACCCCGACAGGGAGGAGCAGTACTTC. Its translation: CASSDPDREEQYF.

CDR3 loop: CASRKTGGYEQYF. The DNA of the CDR3 is TGTGCCAGCAGAAAAACAGGGGGCTACGAGCAGTACTTC. This chain connects TRBV14 to TRBJ2-7; 8 nucleotides line up with TRBD1. The CDR3 extends over 13 amino acids. J gave up 3 bases and V 6 bases, and 4 bases lay outside the gene matches. Germline loops: CDR1 SGHDN, CDR2 FVKESK.

The J gene is TRBJ2-3, the V gene TRBV19; a possible D gene is TRBD2 (5 bases). The CDR3 spans 10 residues. CDR1 and CDR2 (germline): LNHDA, SQIVND (reference sequence). V shed 11 bases and J shed 8 bases, with 11 bases lying between them. The CDR3 protein is CAPARGTQYF. The CDR3 DNA reads TGTGCCCCCGCCCGGGGTACGCAGTATTTT.

The chain's CDR3 is CASSPGQGSLESYNSPLHF. CDR3 in DNA: TGTGCCAGCAGCCCGGGACAGGGGTCCTTAGAGTCCTATAATTCACCCCTCCACTTT. The V call is TRBV7-9, the J call TRBJ1-6, with 10 bases matching TRBD1. Germline V CDR1 and CDR2: SEHNR, FQNEAQ (reference sequence). With 5 bases clipped from V and 1 base from J, the junction kept 11 bases outside the gene matches. The CDR3 extends over 19 amino acids. Based on the CDR3 plus reference TRBV7-9 and TRBJ1-6, the full variable domain is DTGVSQNPRHKITKRGQNVTFRCDPISEHNRLYWYRQTLGQGPEFLTYFQNEAQLEKSRLLSDRFSAERPKGSFSTLEIQRTEQGDSAMYLCASSPGQGSLESYNSPLHFGNGTRLTVT.

The chain uses TRBV11-2 and TRBJ2-1, with 9 bases lining up with TRBD2. Germline CDR1 and CDR2: SGHAT and FQNNGV. V was clipped by 4 bases and J by 10 bases; unmatched bases: 2. The CDR3 extends over 12 amino acids. The DNA of the CDR3 is TGTGCCAGCAGCTCAGGGACTAGCGAGCAGTTCTTC. Encoded protein: CASSSGTSEQFF.

The rearrangement uses TRBV9 and TRBJ2-7, with TRBD1 as a possible D gene (6 bases). Between the trimmed V and J ends, which lost 0 bases and 0 bases, there was a span of 7 bases. Germline-derived CDR1 and CDR2 are SGDLS and YYNGEE. The CDR3 extends over 14 amino acids. Written as DNA, the CDR3 is TGTGCCAGCAGCGTAGGGGACAACTCCTACGAGCAGTACTTC. It translates to CASSVGDNSYEQYF.

Comment on this clone: Other DNA variants within this sample encode the same CDR3. The chain combines TRBV9 with TRBJ1-2, with 9 bases lining up with TRBD1. This CDR3 comprises 14 residues. Germline CDR1 SGDLS, CDR2 YYNGEE. After removal of 3 bases from V and 7 bases from J, the junction contained 7 bases not matched to a gene. CDR3 DNA sequence: TGTGCCAGCAGCGCGGGACAGGGAGTGGGTGGCTACACCTTC. Translation gives CASSAGQGVGGYTF.

The rearrangement joins TRBV11-2 to TRBJ2-1; D is ambiguous. CDR1 SGHAT and CDR2 FQNNGV come from the germline V gene. CDR3 length: 14 residues. With 0 bases removed from V and 2 bases from J, the gap between germline ends came to 5 bases. The CDR3: CASSLDPTYNEQFF. In DNA, the CDR3 is TGTGCCAGCAGCTTAGATCCGACCTACAATGAGCAGTTCTTC.